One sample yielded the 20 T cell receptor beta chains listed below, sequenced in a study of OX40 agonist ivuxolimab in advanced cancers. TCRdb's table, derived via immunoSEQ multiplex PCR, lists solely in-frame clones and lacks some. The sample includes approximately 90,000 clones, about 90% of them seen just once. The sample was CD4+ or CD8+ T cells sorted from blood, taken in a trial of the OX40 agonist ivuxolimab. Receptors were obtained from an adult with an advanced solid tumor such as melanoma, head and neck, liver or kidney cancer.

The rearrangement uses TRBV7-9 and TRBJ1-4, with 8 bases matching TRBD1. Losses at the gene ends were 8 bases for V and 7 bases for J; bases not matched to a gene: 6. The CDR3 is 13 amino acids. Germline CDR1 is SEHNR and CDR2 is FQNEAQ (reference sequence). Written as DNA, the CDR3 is TGTGCCAGCTCCGACAGGGGCCCTGAAAAACTGTTTTTT. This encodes CASSDRGPEKLFF. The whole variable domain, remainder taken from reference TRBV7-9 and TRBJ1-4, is DTGVSQNPRHKITKRGQNVTFRCDPISEHNRLYWYRQTLGQGPEFLTYFQNEAQLEKSRLLSDRFSAERPKGSFSTLEIQRTEQGDSAMYLCASSDRGPEKLFFGSGTQLSVL.

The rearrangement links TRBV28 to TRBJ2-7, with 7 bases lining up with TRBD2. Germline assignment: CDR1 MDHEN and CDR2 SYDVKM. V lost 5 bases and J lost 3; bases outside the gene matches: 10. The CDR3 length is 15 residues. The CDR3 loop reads CASSPASGIHYEQYF. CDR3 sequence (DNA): TGTGCCAGCAGTCCGGCGAGCGGGATTCACTACGAGCAGTACTTC.

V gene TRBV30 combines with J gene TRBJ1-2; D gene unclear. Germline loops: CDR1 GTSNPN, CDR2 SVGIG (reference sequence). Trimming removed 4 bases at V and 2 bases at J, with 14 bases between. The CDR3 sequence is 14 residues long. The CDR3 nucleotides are TGTGCCTGGACCCCGGGCACCATAAACTATGGCTACACCTTC. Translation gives CAWTPGTINYGYTF.

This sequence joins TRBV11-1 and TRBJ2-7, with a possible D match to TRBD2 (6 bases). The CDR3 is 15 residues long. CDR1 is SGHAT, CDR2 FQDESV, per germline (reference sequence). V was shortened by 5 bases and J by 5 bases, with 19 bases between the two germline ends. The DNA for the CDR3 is TGTGCCAGCAGCCATGAATACGGGACTCCCGACGAGCAGTACTTC. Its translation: CASSHEYGTPDEQYF.

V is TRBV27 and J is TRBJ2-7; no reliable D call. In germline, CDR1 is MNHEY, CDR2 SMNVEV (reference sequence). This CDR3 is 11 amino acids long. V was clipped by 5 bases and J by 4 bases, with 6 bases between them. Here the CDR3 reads CASSPGYEQYF. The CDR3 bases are TGTGCCAGCAGTCCGGGTTACGAGCAGTACTTC.

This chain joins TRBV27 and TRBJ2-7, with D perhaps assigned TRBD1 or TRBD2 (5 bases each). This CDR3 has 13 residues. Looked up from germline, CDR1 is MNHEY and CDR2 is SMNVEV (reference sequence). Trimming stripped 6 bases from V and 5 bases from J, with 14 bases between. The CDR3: CASRSVGRHEQYF. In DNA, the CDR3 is TGTGCCAGCAGATCAGTGGGACGTCACGAGCAGTACTTC.

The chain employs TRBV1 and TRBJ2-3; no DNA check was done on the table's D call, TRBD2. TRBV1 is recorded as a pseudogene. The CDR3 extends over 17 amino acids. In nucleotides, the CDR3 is TGCACCAGCAGCCTGGGACTAGCGGGAGTAAACACAGATACGCAGTATTTT. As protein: CTSSLGLAGVNTDTQYF.

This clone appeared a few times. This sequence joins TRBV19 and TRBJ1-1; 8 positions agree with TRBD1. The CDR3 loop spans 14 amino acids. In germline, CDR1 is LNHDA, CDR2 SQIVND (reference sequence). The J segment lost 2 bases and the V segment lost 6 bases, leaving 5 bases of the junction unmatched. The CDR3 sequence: CASSPQGDNTEAFF. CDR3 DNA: TGTGCCAGTAGCCCACAGGGGGATAACACTGAAGCTTTCTTT.

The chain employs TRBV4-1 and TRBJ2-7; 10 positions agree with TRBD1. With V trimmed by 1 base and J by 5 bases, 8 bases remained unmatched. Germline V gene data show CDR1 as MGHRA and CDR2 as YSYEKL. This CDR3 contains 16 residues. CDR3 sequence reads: CASSQVSTGGNHEQYF. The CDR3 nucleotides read TGCGCCAGCAGCCAAGTTTCGACAGGGGGCAACCACGAGCAGTACTTC.

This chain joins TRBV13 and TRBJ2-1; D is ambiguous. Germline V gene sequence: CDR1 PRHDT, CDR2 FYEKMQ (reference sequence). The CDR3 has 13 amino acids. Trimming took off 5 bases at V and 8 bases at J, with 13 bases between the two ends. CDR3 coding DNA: TGTGCCAGCAGCGACCCTAGGAGCGATGAGCAGTTCTTC. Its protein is CASSDPRSDEQFF.

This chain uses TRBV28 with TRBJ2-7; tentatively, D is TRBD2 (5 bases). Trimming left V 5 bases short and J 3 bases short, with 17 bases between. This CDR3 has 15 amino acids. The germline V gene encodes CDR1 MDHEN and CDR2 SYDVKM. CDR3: CASSPGSRVDYEQYF. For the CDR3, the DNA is TGTGCCAGCAGTCCGGGCTCGCGGGTCGACTACGAGCAGTACTTC.

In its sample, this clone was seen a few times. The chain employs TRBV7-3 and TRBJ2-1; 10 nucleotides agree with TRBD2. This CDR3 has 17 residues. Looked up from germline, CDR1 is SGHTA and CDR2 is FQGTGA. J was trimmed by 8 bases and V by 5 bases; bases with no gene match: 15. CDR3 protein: CASSRTQREGRGDEQFF. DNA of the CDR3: TGTGCCAGCAGCCGTACCCAGCGGGAGGGCCGAGGAGATGAGCAGTTCTTC.

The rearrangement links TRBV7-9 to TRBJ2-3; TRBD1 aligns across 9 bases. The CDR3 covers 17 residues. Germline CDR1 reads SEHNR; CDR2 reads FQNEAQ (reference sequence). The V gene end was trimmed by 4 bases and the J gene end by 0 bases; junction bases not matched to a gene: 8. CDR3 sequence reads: CASSSIGGTGSTDTQYF. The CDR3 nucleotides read TGTGCCAGCAGCTCCATCGGAGGGACAGGGAGCACAGATACGCAGTATTTT.

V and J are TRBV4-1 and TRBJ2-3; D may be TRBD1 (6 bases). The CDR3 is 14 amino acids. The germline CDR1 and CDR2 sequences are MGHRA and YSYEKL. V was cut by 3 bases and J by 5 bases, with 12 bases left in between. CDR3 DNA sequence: TGCGCCAGCAGCCAGCCAGGGGCGGAAGATACGCAGTATTTT. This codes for CASSQPGAEDTQYF.

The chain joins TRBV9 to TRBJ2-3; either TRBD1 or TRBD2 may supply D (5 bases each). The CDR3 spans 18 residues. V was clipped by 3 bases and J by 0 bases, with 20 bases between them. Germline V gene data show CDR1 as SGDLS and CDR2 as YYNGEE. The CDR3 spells CASSANTGGAESTDTQYF. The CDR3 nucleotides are TGTGCCAGCAGCGCCAATACAGGAGGAGCGGAAAGCACAGATACGCAGTATTTT.

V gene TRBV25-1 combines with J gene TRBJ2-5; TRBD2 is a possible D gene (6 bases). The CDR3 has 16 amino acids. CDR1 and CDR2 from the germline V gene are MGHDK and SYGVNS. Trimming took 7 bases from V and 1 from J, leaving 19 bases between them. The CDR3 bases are TGTGCCAGCAATCCGAATGACTGGAGGGCCCAAGAGACCCAGTACTTC. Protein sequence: CASNPNDWRAQETQYF.

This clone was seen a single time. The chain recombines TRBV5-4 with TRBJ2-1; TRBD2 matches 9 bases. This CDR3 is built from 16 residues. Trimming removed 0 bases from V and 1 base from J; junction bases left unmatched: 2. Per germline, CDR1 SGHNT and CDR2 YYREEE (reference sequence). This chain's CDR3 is CASSLGGRVSYNEQFF. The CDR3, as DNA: TGTGCCAGCAGCTTGGGCGGGAGGGTTTCCTACAATGAGCAGTTCTTC.

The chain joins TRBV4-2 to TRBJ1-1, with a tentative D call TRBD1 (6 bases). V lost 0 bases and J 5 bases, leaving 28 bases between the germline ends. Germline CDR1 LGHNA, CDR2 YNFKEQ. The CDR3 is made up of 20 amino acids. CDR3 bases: TGTGCCAGCAGCCAAGATGCGGCGGAGATAACGTGGGGGGCGCGAACTGAAGCTTTCTTT. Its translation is CASSQDAAEITWGARTEAFF.

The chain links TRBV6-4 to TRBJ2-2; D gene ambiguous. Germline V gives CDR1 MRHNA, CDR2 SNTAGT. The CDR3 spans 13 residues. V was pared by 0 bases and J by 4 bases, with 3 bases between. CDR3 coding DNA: TGTGCCAGCAGTGACTCTAGCACCGGGGAGCTGTTTTTT. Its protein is CASSDSSTGELFF.

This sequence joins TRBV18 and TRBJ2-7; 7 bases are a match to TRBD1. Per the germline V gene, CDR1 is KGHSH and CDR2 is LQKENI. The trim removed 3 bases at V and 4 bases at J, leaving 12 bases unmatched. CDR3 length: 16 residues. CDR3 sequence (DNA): TGTGCCAGCTCACCGGCTTCATGGACAGGACGATACGAGCAGTACTTC. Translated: CASSPASWTGRYEQYF. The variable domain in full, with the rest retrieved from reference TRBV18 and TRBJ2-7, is NAGVMQNPRHLVRRRGQEARLRCSPMKGHSHVYWYRQLPEEGLKFMVYLQKENIIDESGMPKERFSAEFPKEGPSILRIQQVVRGDSAAYFCASSPASWTGRYEQYFGPGTRLTVT.